The 26 T cell receptor beta chains below all came from one sample that was sequenced in a study of T-cell reconstitution after alpha-beta-depleted transplantation in children. TCRbeta library construction was performed incorporating unique molecular identifiers. In TCRdb, the PCR reads were re-called with MiXCR into one record per CDR3 protein. The sample yields a few hundred thousand distinct CDR3 sequences, over 20% seen once. Sequencing used PBMCs, obtained before TCRalphabeta/CD19-depleted stem cell transplant. These receptors were collected from a boy under two years old with Wiskott-Aldrich syndrome, due to receive a stem cell transplant.

The V and J genes are TRBV2 and TRBJ2-1; a weak D match, TRBD1 (5 bases). CDR1 is SNHLY and CDR2 is FYNNEI in the germline V gene. The CDR3 runs 16 residues. V was pared by 6 bases and J by 0 bases, with 15 bases between. The CDR3 DNA reads as TGTGCCAGCAGCAGGGTTGTATCCAGCTCCTACAATGAGCAGTTCTTC. Its translation: CASSRVVSSSYNEQFF. Using reference TRBV2 and TRBJ2-1 for the parts outside the CDR3, the full variable domain is EPEVTQTPSHQVTQMGQEVILRCVPISNHLYFYWYRQILGQKVEFLVSFYNNEISEKSEIFDDQFSVERPDGSNFTLKIRSTKLEDSAMYFCASSRVVSSSYNEQFFGPGTRLTVL.

The rearrangement links TRBV20-1 to TRBJ2-7; a weak D match, TRBD2 (6 bases). This CDR3 contains 15 residues. From germline, CDR1 is DFQATT and CDR2 SNEGSKA (reference sequence). V lost 6 bases to trimming and J lost 4 bases, with 22 bases between them. For the CDR3, the DNA is TGCAGTGCCGTCACCCTAAAAGGCGGGAAGTACGAGCAGTACTTC. Protein: CSAVTLKGGKYEQYF.

J is TRBJ2-1 and V is TRBV5-1, with 9 bases aligning to TRBD2. There are 13 residues in the CDR3. V lost 5 bases to trimming and J lost 16 bases; unmatched junction nucleotides: 13. CDR1 is SGHRS and CDR2 is YFSETQ in the germline V gene. CDR3 sequence reads: CASRVGGRVPPFF. The CDR3 DNA follows: TGCGCCAGCAGAGTAGGCGGGAGGGTACCCCCTTTCTTC.

This clonotype was counted at least ten times. The chain has TRBV12-3 or TRBV12-4 and TRBJ2-7, with 8 bases that match TRBD1. Losses at the gene ends were 1 base for V and 4 bases for J; bases not matched to a gene: 6. The CDR3 length is 15 residues. The CDR3 nucleotides are TGTGCCAGCAGTTTAGAGGCAGGGGGCTGGTACGAGCAGTACTTC. This encodes CASSLEAGGWYEQYF.

This clonotype was counted a few times. This sequence joins TRBV5-1 and TRBJ1-2; tentative D call: TRBD1 (6 bases). The CDR3 runs 13 residues. Trimming cost V 4 bases and J 7 bases, with 14 bases left between them. The germline gives CDR1 SGHRS, CDR2 YFSETQ. CDR3 coding DNA: TGCGCCAGCAGCCTAGGACAGCTGGGTGGCTACACCTTC. As protein: CASSLGQLGGYTF.

This clonotype was counted only a few times. CDR3 DNA: TGCAGCGTTGCGGCAGGGTCGGCTTTCTTT. This sequence encodes CSVAAGSAFF. The rearrangement uses TRBV29-1 and TRBJ1-1; D is possibly TRBD1 (5 bases). The germline V and J ends were trimmed by 4 bases and 11 bases, with 11 bases remaining between them. The CDR3 loop spans 10 amino acids. Germline CDR1 reads SQVTM; CDR2 reads ANQGSEA. Combining the CDR3 with reference TRBV29-1 and TRBJ1-1 gives the whole variable domain SAVISQKPSRDICQRGTSLTIQCQVDSQVTMMFWYRQQPGQSLTLIATANQGSEATYESGFVIDKFPISRPNLTFSTLTVSNMSPEDSSIYLCSVAAGSAFFGQGTRLTVV.

This sequence joins TRBV29-1 and TRBJ2-3; 11 nucleotides match TRBD1. This CDR3 is 14 amino acids long. CDR1 is SQVTM, CDR2 ANQGSEA, per germline. V gave up 7 bases and J gave up 4 bases; unmatched junction bases: 7. CDR3 in amino acids: CSARPGQGADTQYF. DNA for the CDR3: TGCAGCGCTAGGCCGGGACAGGGGGCAGATACGCAGTATTTT.

The CDR3 DNA reads TGTGCCAGCAGCTTATCTGGGTTTGCCAAAAACATTCAGTACTTC. Translated, it gives CASSLSGFAKNIQYF. The chain combines TRBV7-9 with TRBJ2-4; no clear D gene. Trimming left V 2 bases short and J 1 base short, with 9 bases between. Germline V gives CDR1 SEHNR, CDR2 FQNEAQ (reference sequence). CDR3 length: 15 residues.

This clonotype was observed a few times. J is TRBJ1-2 and V is TRBV10-3; TRBD1 agrees at 7 bases. This CDR3 spans 18 amino acids. V was pared by 4 bases and J by 8 bases, with 22 bases of the junction left unmatched. CDR1 ENHRY and CDR2 SYGVKD come from the germline V gene. CDR3 nucleotides: TGTGCCATCAGTGGGGATCGACAGGGACAAGGTGGGAGAAGAGGCTACACCTTC. Residues: CAISGDRQGQGGRRGYTF.

The CDR3 coding sequence is TGTGCCAGCAGTTACTCCGGTGGAAACACCATATATTTT. Translation: CASSYSGGNTIYF. V gene TRBV6-5 combines with J gene TRBJ1-3; D is ambiguous. Trimming removed 0 bases at V and 3 bases at J, with 3 bases between. There are 13 residues in the CDR3. In germline, CDR1 is MNHEY, CDR2 SVGAGI.

The chain uses TRBV11-2 and TRBJ2-2, with D tentatively TRBD1 (6 bases). The CDR3 runs to 14 residues. Germline lookup yields CDR1 SGHAT and CDR2 FQNNGV. V was clipped by 5 bases and J by 6 bases, with 13 bases between them. The CDR3 nucleotides are TGTGCCAGCAGCATATTCAACAGGGCCGGGGAGCTGTTTTTT. Translated: CASSIFNRAGELFF.

The chain employs TRBV12-3 or TRBV12-4 and TRBJ2-1; 7 bases map to TRBD2. V dropped 3 bases and J dropped 8; count of bases not matched to a gene: 10. The CDR3 has 15 residues. For the CDR3, the DNA is TGTGCCAGCAGTTTGGGGCTAGCGGAGGGCTATGAGCAGTTCTTC. Translation: CASSLGLAEGYEQFF.

Details on this clonotype: This clone may be a read error of a much larger clone one base away. The gene calls are TRBV12-3 or TRBV12-4 and TRBJ1-3; D might be TRBD1 (6 bases). This CDR3 is built from 14 residues. The CDR3 is CASSLGGSGNPIYF. For the CDR3, the DNA is TGTGCCAGCAGTTTGGGGGGCTCTGGAAACCCCATATATTTT.

The rearrangement joins TRBV19 to TRBJ1-2; possibly TRBD1 for D (6 bases). This CDR3 region has 15 residues. Germline V gives CDR1 LNHDA, CDR2 SQIVND (reference sequence). V shed 3 bases and J shed 1 base, with 12 bases lying between them. Here the CDR3 reads CASSMDEQGNYGYTF. The CDR3 DNA is TGTGCCAGTAGTATGGACGAACAGGGTAACTATGGCTACACCTTC.

The chain joins TRBV20-1 to TRBJ2-3; D unresolved. CDR1 is DFQATT and CDR2 is SNEGSKA in the germline V gene (reference sequence). The CDR3 runs 13 residues. Trimming pared 3 bases from V and 0 bases from J, leaving 7 bases between. The CDR3 sequence is CSARMFSTDTQYF. CDR3 sequence (DNA): TGCAGTGCTAGGATGTTTAGCACAGATACGCAGTATTTT.

This clonotype appeared a few times. J is TRBJ2-1 and V is TRBV30; D gene unclear. This CDR3 is 15 amino acids long. Germline values: CDR1 GTSNPN, CDR2 SVGIG (reference sequence). V was clipped by 0 bases and J by 0 bases, with 9 bases between them. The CDR3 is CAWSVGVFSYNEQFF. The CDR3 nucleotides are TGTGCCTGGAGTGTCGGTGTTTTCTCCTACAATGAGCAGTTCTTC.

The CDR3 nucleotides are TGTGCCAGCAGCCAAGATCAATTGGGGGGGGAGCAGTTCTTC. It yields the protein CASSQDQLGGEQFF. The V and J genes are TRBV3-1 and TRBJ2-1; 7 nucleotides align to TRBD2. V lost 0 bases, J lost 10 bases, and 6 bases stayed unmatched. Per germline, CDR1 LGHDT and CDR2 YNNKEL (reference sequence). CDR3 length: 14 residues.

The chain links TRBV28 to TRBJ2-7; 10 nucleotides align to TRBD2. Per the germline V gene, CDR1 is MDHEN and CDR2 is SYDVKM. The CDR3 totals 13 residues. V shed 8 bases and J 3 bases; nucleotides not matched to a gene: 4. The CDR3 nucleotides read TGTGCCAGCGTGGCTAGCGGGAGCTACGAGCAGTACTTC. Translating it yields CASVASGSYEQYF.

The genes are TRBV7-9 and TRBJ1-1; D is undetermined. Looked up from germline, CDR1 is SEHNR and CDR2 is FQNEAQ (reference sequence). With 5 bases removed from V and 7 bases from J, the gap between germline ends came to 11 bases. The length of the CDR3 is 12 residues. In DNA, the CDR3 is TGTGCCAGCAGCCCTTTGGACGGTGAAGCTTTCTTT. Protein sequence: CASSPLDGEAFF.

The CDR3 sequence is CASSQATRGSYNEQFF. CDR3 nucleotides: TGCGCCAGCAGCCAAGCAACCCGGGGTTCCTACAATGAGCAGTTCTTC. This chain joins TRBV4-1 and TRBJ2-1; possibly TRBD2 for D (5 bases). Trimming shortened V by 1 base and J by 1 base, and 11 bases separated the two germline ends. The CDR3 has 16 amino acids. Germline loops: CDR1 MGHRA, CDR2 YSYEKL.

J is TRBJ2-7 and V is TRBV15, with 9 bases aligning to TRBD1. Germline-derived CDR1 and CDR2 are LNHNV and YYDKDF (reference sequence). The ends lost 3 bases at V and 2 bases at J; junction bases unmatched: 5. The CDR3 runs to 15 residues. CDR3 sequence (DNA): TGTGCCACCAGCAGCAACAGGGGGCACGCCTACGAGCAGTACTTC. This translates into CATSSNRGHAYEQYF.

This chain connects TRBV9 to TRBJ1-4; 7 bases line up with TRBD1. Germline V CDR1 and CDR2: SGDLS, YYNGEE. V gave up 0 bases and J gave up 7 bases; unmatched junction bases: 3. The CDR3 consists of 14 residues. The CDR3 region is CASSVGPGGEKLFF. The CDR3 DNA is TGTGCCAGCAGCGTAGGTCCAGGGGGTGAAAAACTGTTTTTT.

This clonotype has a count of ten or more. The gene calls are TRBV5-1 and TRBJ1-1; D not certain. The germline CDR1 and CDR2 sequences are SGHRS and YFSETQ. The ends were cut back, 4 bases at V and 1 base at J, with 8 bases in the middle. CDR3 length equals 13 residues. The CDR3 loop is CASSRDTNTEAFF. CDR3 bases: TGCGCCAGCAGCCGTGACACGAACACTGAAGCTTTCTTT.

The rearrangement joins TRBV5-1 to TRBJ1-1; D possibly corresponds to TRBD1 (6 bases). The V end lost 2 bases, the J end lost 1 base, and 15 bases lay between the germline ends. This CDR3 has 16 residues. The germline V gene has CDR1 SGHRS and CDR2 YFSETQ. The CDR3 DNA follows: TGCGCCAGCAGCTTCTGGGACACCTATACGAACACTGAAGCTTTCTTT. Translating gives CASSFWDTYTNTEAFF.

This chain joins TRBV28 and TRBJ2-1; TRBD2 is a possible D gene (6 bases). CDR1 and CDR2 from the germline V gene are MDHEN and SYDVKM. This CDR3 region has 13 residues. Trimming pared 7 bases from V and 6 bases from J, leaving 13 bases between. The CDR3 loop is CASIAGPFNEQFF. The CDR3 DNA follows: TGTGCCAGCATTGCGGGGCCATTCAATGAGCAGTTCTTC.

The chain combines TRBV5-1 with TRBJ2-5; D not certain. The CDR3 runs 14 residues. The germline CDR1 and CDR2 sequences are SGHRS and YFSETQ. The V end was cut by 5 bases, the J end by 1 base, with 12 bases between. Here the CDR3 DNA reads TGCGCCAGCAGTGTCTTCAACCGCCAAGAGACCCAGTACTTC. Amino acids: CASSVFNRQETQYF.